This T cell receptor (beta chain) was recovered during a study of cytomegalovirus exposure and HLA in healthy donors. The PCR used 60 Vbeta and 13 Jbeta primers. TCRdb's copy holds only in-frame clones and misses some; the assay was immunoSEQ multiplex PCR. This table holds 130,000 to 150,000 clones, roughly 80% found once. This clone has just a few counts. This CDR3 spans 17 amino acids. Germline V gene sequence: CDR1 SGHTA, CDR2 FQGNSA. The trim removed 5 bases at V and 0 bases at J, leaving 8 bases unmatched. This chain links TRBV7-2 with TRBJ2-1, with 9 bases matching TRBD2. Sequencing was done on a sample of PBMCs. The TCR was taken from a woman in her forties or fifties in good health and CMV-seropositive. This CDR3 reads CASSPGSGGHSYNEQFF. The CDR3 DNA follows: TGTGCCAGCAGCCCCGGGAGCGGGGGGCACTCCTACAATGAGCAGTTCTTC.